These T cell receptor beta chains were read from a single sample in a study of identical twins. TCRdb redid the calling of the 5' RACE reads with MiXCR, one entry per CDR3 protein. The sample has 450,000 or so distinct CDR3 sequences; around 14% are singletons. The sample was also linked to a second study, of yellow fever vaccine responses in identical twins.

Sequenced: CD4+ T cells sorted from blood. These receptor sequences come from a woman aged 18-30 years in good health. The CDR3 runs from the conserved cysteine through the conserved F or W. Each record gives: clone size, J gene, D gene, V gene, CDR3 protein, CDR3 DNA. D genes are given only for firm matches. The listing skips clone size in some rows; elsewhere it reads once, few, many or a size class.

>few|TRBJ2-1|TRBD1|TRBV24-1
CATSDSYRGSNNEQFF
TGTGCCACCAGTGATTCCTACAGGGGGTCCAACAATGAGCAGTTCTTC
>many|TRBJ2-4|-|TRBV6-2/TRBV6-3
CASKTGAKNIQYF
TGTGCCAGCAAAACTGGAGCCAAAAACATTCAGTACTTC
>few|TRBJ2-7|TRBD2|TRBV28
CASGSGNRVELYEQYF
TGTGCCAGCGGGAGCGGGAATCGGGTGGAACTTTACGAGCAGTACTTC
>few|TRBJ1-2|-|TRBV15
CATSRVVGRANYGYTF
TGTGCCACCAGCAGAGTAGTCGGCCGAGCTAACTATGGCTACACCTTC
>few|TRBJ2-1|TRBD2|TRBV2
CASGRTSGSGNEQFF
TGTGCCAGCGGCCGGACTAGCGGGAGTGGGAATGAGCAGTTCTTC
>-|TRBJ1-5|TRBD1|TRBV12-3/TRBV12-4
CASSFGTGQNQPQHF
TGTGCCAGCAGTTTTGGGACAGGGCAAAATCAGCCCCAGCATTTT
>many|TRBJ2-2|-|TRBV4-2
CASSAYLAPGELFF
TGTGCCAGCAGCGCCTACCTAGCCCCCGGGGAGCTGTTTTTT
>few|TRBJ2-4|TRBD2|TRBV4-1
CASSPRGLAGGPGPKNIQYF
TGCGCCAGCAGCCCGAGAGGACTAGCGGGAGGGCCTGGGCCAAAAAACATTCAGTACTTC
>-|TRBJ1-3|-|TRBV6-5
CASSYSLYNSGNTIYF
TGTGCCAGCAGTTACTCGTTGTACAACTCTGGAAACACCATATATTTT
>-|TRBJ2-2|-|TRBV3-1
CASSQAQGTGELFF
TGTGCCAGCAGCCAAGCGCAGGGCACCGGGGAGCTGTTTTTT
>-|TRBJ2-1|TRBD1|TRBV6-2/TRBV6-3
CASSLSGPGGRNEQFF
TGTGCCAGCAGTTTATCGGGACCAGGGGGTAGGAATGAGCAGTTCTTC
>few|TRBJ1-2|-|TRBV29-1
CSVGTELYTF
TGCAGCGTTGGGACAGAGCTCTACACCTTC
>-|TRBJ2-3|-|TRBV4-2
CASSQDAPDTQYF
TGTGCCAGCAGCCAAGATGCCCCAGATACGCAGTATTTT
>few|TRBJ2-7|-|TRBV20-1
CSASRLRGAGEQYF
TGCAGTGCTAGCCGCCTTAGGGGGGCTGGCGAGCAGTACTTC
>few|TRBJ2-1|-|TRBV7-3
CASSLSSSGQFF
TGTGCCAGCAGCCTCTCCAGTTCTGGGCAGTTCTTC
>few|TRBJ2-2|-|TRBV29-1
CSCSALGELFF
TGCAGCTGTTCGGCGCTCGGGGAGCTGTTTTTT
>-|TRBJ2-7|-|TRBV18
CASSSDSEYEQYF
TGTGCCAGCTCATCGGACAGTGAGTACGAGCAGTACTTC
>-|TRBJ2-5|TRBD1|TRBV15
CATSRGDRTYQETQYF
TGTGCCACCAGCAGAGGGGACAGGACGTACCAAGAGACCCAGTACTTC
>-|TRBJ1-1|-|TRBV5-1
CASSLGTTEAFF
TGCGCCAGCAGCTTGGGAACCACTGAAGCTTTCTTT
>once|TRBJ2-1|-|TRBV6-5
CASSYSYAGNNEQFF
TGTGCCAGCAGTTACTCGTATGCAGGGAACAATGAGCAGTTCTTC
>few|TRBJ1-1|TRBD1|TRBV29-1
CSVVHRGNTEAFF
TGCAGCGTTGTACACAGGGGAAACACTGAAGCTTTCTTT
>many|TRBJ2-7|-|TRBV21-1
CASSLSEQYF
TGTGCCAGCAGCTTGTCCGAGCAGTACTTC
>-|TRBJ1-1|-|TRBV18
CASSQRSDFFSEAFF
TGTGCCAGCTCACAACGATCCGATTTTTTCTCTGAAGCTTTCTTT
>-|TRBJ2-1|-|TRBV18
CASSPRVIEGEQFF
TGTGCCAGCTCACCACGGGTGATAGAGGGTGAGCAGTTCTTC
>few|TRBJ2-1|-|TRBV4-3
CASSQDHGGWSEQFF
TGCGCCAGCAGCCAAGATCACGGGGGATGGAGTGAGCAGTTCTTC
>-|TRBJ2-1|-|TRBV19
CASSRLEGGLNEQFF
TGTGCCAGTAGTCGACTGGAGGGCGGCCTAAATGAGCAGTTCTTC
>few|TRBJ2-7|-|TRBV15
CATSRDRVQGGSLQYF
TGTGCCACCAGCAGAGATCGTGTACAGGGCGGCTCCCTTCAGTACTTC
>-|TRBJ2-3|-|TRBV7-9
CASSSPGGTADTQYF
TGTGCCAGCAGCTCACCAGGGGGGACGGCAGATACGCAGTATTTT